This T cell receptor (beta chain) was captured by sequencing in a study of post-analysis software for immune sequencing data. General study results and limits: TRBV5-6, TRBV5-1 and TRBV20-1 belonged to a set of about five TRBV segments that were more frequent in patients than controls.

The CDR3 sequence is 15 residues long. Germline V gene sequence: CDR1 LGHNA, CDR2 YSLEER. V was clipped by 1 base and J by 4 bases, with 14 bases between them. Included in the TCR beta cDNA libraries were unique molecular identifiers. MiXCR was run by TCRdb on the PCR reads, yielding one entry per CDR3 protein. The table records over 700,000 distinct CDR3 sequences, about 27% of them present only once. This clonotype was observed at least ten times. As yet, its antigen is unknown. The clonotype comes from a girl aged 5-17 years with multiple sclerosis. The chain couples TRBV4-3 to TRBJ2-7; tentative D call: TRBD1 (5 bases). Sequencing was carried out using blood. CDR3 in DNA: TGCGCCAGCAGCCAAGCGCAGGGCCCTGCGTACGAGCAGTACTTC. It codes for CASSQAQGPAYEQYF.